What follows is one TCR beta chain and its context. Its antigen is as yet unknown. Amplification used 60 Vbeta primers and 13 Jbeta primers. Authors' methods: As a later analysis found, there were approximately 80 million unique TCR beta chains, of which 8.5 million to 13 million were shared. The table came from immunoSEQ multiplex PCR; TCRdb's copy has only in-frame clones and leaves some out. V, J and clone size are taken as reported in that table, and D and trimming were inferred from the DNA itself. The data show 110,000 to 150,000 clones, roughly 77% seen once. The CDR3 extends over 13 amino acids. Germline V gene data show CDR1 as SGHDT and CDR2 as YYEEEE. Deletions cut 3 bases from V and 0 bases from J, with 7 bases between. This entry is derived from a study of cytomegalovirus exposure and HLA in healthy donors. General study results and limits: Evidence from a later analysis indicated that most CMV-associated TCR beta chains looked HLA-restricted. Sequencing likely caused a cluster of highly shared sequence variants.

The sequencing input was PBMCs. The clonotype was recovered from a female donor in good health and CMV-seronegative. This chain joins TRBV5-6 and TRBJ2-7; TRBD1 might be the D (6 bases). The CDR3 loop is CASSSGHSYEQYF. In DNA, the CDR3 is TGTGCCAGCAGCTCGGGACACTCCTACGAGCAGTACTTC.